Listed here are 22 T cell receptor beta chains from one sample, sequenced in a study of T-cell reconstitution after alpha-beta-depleted transplantation in children. Preparing the TCRbeta library involved the use of unique molecular identifiers. TCRdb re-derived calls from the PCR reads in MiXCR, one entry per CDR3 protein. The sample holds hundreds of thousands of distinct CDR3 sequences, 13% seen once. Sequenced material: PBMCs, taken before TCRalphabeta/CD19-depleted stem cell transplant. The receptors derive from a girl under 10 years old with congenital amegakaryocytic thrombocytopenia, due to receive a stem cell transplant.

Many counts were recorded for this clonotype. The chain carries TRBV12-3 or TRBV12-4 and TRBJ1-4; a possible D gene is TRBD1 (5 bases). V was cut by 5 bases and J by 6 bases, with 13 bases left in between. This CDR3 contains 14 residues. The CDR3 loop is CASSLWGIDEKLFF. CDR3 nucleotide sequence: TGTGCCAGCAGTCTCTGGGGGATTGATGAAAAACTGTTTTTT.

The chain employs TRBV20-1 and TRBJ2-3; D call uncertain. Germline V CDR1 and CDR2: DFQATT, SNEGSKA (reference sequence). This CDR3 has 12 amino acids. The V end lost 3 bases, the J end lost 4 bases, and 8 bases lay between the germline ends. The chain's CDR3 is CSASTSADTQYF. The DNA for the CDR3 is TGCAGTGCTAGTACCAGCGCAGATACGCAGTATTTT.

This clonotype has a count of ten or more. The chain uses TRBV28 and TRBJ2-3, with unresolved D. Germline-derived CDR1 and CDR2 are MDHEN and SYDVKM. The ends were cut back, 5 bases at V and 3 bases at J, with 9 bases in the middle. The CDR3 is 13 amino acids. For the CDR3, the DNA is TGTGCCAGCAGTAACCAGCCTACAGATACGCAGTATTTT. Translated, it gives CASSNQPTDTQYF.

The chain couples TRBV6-1 to TRBJ2-1; 14 bases line up with TRBD2. The CDR3 runs 16 residues. Germline trimming cut 6 bases from V and 6 bases from J; bases unmatched to any gene: 7. CDR1 MNHNS and CDR2 SASEGT come from the germline V gene. The CDR3 DNA sequence: TGTGCCAGCAGGAGACTAGCGGGAGGGCGGTTCAATGAGCAGTTCTTC. It translates to CASRRLAGGRFNEQFF.

As concerns this clonotype: One base away lies a much larger clone, so this may be a sequencing read error. CDR3 loop: CATTPGKIDYNAQFF. CDR3 coding DNA: TGTGCCACCACCCCGGGTAAAATCGACTACAATGCGCAGTTCTTC. This chain links TRBV15 with TRBJ2-1; a weak D match, TRBD2 (5 bases). CDR1 is LNHNV, CDR2 YYDKDF, per germline (reference sequence). The CDR3 runs to 15 residues.

This clonotype came up many times. This chain links TRBV6-1 with TRBJ1-5; TRBD1 is a possible D gene (6 bases). In germline, CDR1 is MNHNS, CDR2 SASEGT. Trimming pared 6 bases from V and 6 bases from J, leaving 21 bases between. This CDR3 is built from 16 residues. The CDR3 DNA sequence: TGTGCCAGCAGCCCACAGGGAAAAAAGGGTGCTCAGCCCCAGCATTTT. Encoded protein: CASSPQGKKGAQPQHF.

The sample holds many counts of this clonotype. The chain uses TRBV29-1 and TRBJ2-3, with TRBD2 matching 7 bases. CDR1 SQVTM and CDR2 ANQGSEA come from the germline V gene. The CDR3 has 14 amino acids. V was clipped by 3 bases and J by 10 bases; unmatched bases: 13. CDR3 DNA: TGCAGCGTTGATGGGGCTAGCGGCCCACCGGCGCAGTATTTT. It codes for CSVDGASGPPAQYF.

The V gene is TRBV5-5, the J gene TRBJ2-7, with no clear D. Trimming stripped 4 bases from V and 2 bases from J, with 19 bases between. Per the germline V gene, CDR1 is SGHKS and CDR2 is YYEKEE (reference sequence). The length of the CDR3 is 16 residues. The CDR3 bases are TGTGCCAGCAGCCCTGACTTGCCCCCGGCAGCCTACGAGCAGTACTTC. Encoded protein: CASSPDLPPAAYEQYF.

A few counts support this clonotype. The chain combines TRBV6-1 with TRBJ1-5; D is ambiguous. In germline, CDR1 is MNHNS, CDR2 SASEGT. The V gene lost 2 bases and the J gene lost 6 bases, with 8 bases spanning the gap. The CDR3 sequence is 13 residues long. CDR3 nucleotides: TGTGCCAGCAGTGAAAGGGAAATTCAGCCCCAGCATTTT. As protein: CASSEREIQPQHF.

In this sample, this clonotype turned up many times. Relative to the germline gene, one junction end is altered; a read error may explain this. The rearrangement joins TRBV5-1 to TRBJ2-1; D remains ambiguous. From germline, CDR1 is SGHRS and CDR2 YFSETQ. The CDR3 is 14 amino acids. DNA of the CDR3: TGCGCCAGCAGCTTGAGGGTTTCCTCCAATGAGCAGTTCTTC. Translating gives CASSLRVSSNEQFF.

This clonotype was counted a few times. This chain joins TRBV12-3 or TRBV12-4 and TRBJ1-1; D is uncertain. This CDR3 has 13 residues. Trimming left V 6 bases short and J 3 bases short, with 11 bases between. The CDR3 DNA reads TGTGCCAGCAGCTTGGGGTCATACACTGAAGCTTTCTTT. As protein: CASSLGSYTEAFF.

This clonotype was counted many times. This chain uses TRBV6-1 with TRBJ1-1, with a tentative D call TRBD1 (5 bases). V was shortened by 4 bases and J by 5 bases, with 14 bases between the two germline ends. The CDR3 has 14 amino acids. Per the germline V gene, CDR1 is MNHNS and CDR2 is SASEGT. The CDR3 loop reads CASSGMGEKTEAFF. DNA of the CDR3: TGTGCCAGCAGTGGAATGGGGGAGAAGACTGAAGCTTTCTTT.

This rearrangement joins TRBV28 to TRBJ2-5, with TRBD1 as a possible D gene (5 bases). The CDR3 contains 16 residues. V gave up 6 bases and J gave up 5 bases, with 22 bases separating them. Germline CDR1 is MDHEN and CDR2 is SYDVKM. The CDR3: CASSLRMGLSRETQYF. As DNA, the CDR3 is TGTGCCAGCAGCCTAAGAATGGGGCTAAGCAGGGAGACCCAGTACTTC.

This clonotype appeared many times. This chain connects TRBV20-1 to TRBJ2-1; 8 bases are a match to TRBD2. The CDR3 extends over 12 amino acids. Germline CDR1 DFQATT, CDR2 SNEGSKA (reference sequence). V shed 5 bases and J 6 bases; nucleotides not matched to a gene: 3. In nucleotides, the CDR3 is TGCAGTGCTTCGGGGGGGGGCAATGAGCAGTTCTTC. Translation gives CSASGGGNEQFF.

This clonotype was seen at least ten times. J is TRBJ2-1 and V is TRBV11-2; 12 nucleotides match TRBD2. The germline V gene encodes CDR1 SGHAT and CDR2 FQNNGV. V was clipped by 5 bases and J by 12 bases; unmatched bases: 14. This CDR3 spans 16 amino acids. This chain's CDR3 is CASSPERLAGELGQFF. In nucleotides, the CDR3 is TGTGCCAGCAGCCCCGAACGACTAGCGGGAGAACTGGGGCAGTTCTTC. The full variable domain, completed using reference TRBV11-2 and TRBJ2-1, is EAGVAQSPRYKIIEKRQSVAFWCNPISGHATLYWYQQILGQGPKLLIQFQNNGVVDDSQLPKDRFSAERLKGVDSTLKIQPAKLEDSAVYLCASSPERLAGELGQFFGPGTRLTVL.

The chain combines TRBV7-9 with TRBJ2-3, with D possibly TRBD2 on 6 matching bases. With 2 bases removed from V and 0 bases from J, the gap between germline ends came to 12 bases. The CDR3 totals 16 residues. Germline CDR1 and CDR2: SEHNR and FQNEAQ (reference sequence). CDR3 sequence: CASSLLGLASTDTQYF. DNA of the CDR3: TGTGCCAGCAGCTTACTCGGCCTAGCGAGCACAGATACGCAGTATTTT.

The chain is built from TRBV12-3 or TRBV12-4 and TRBJ2-1; D remains unclear. V dropped 9 bases and J dropped 8 bases, with 11 bases sitting between them. This CDR3 has 11 residues. The DNA of the CDR3 is TGTGCCAGTCGGCGAGCCCATGAGCAGTTCTTC. Translation gives CASRRAHEQFF.

This clonotype was detected only a few times. The V call is TRBV11-2, the J call TRBJ2-1; D gene ambiguous. Germline V CDR1 and CDR2: SGHAT, FQNNGV. The CDR3 runs to 13 residues. V was clipped by 7 bases and J by 8 bases, with 15 bases between them. In nucleotides, the CDR3 is TGTGCCAGCACGAAACAAGGGATTGATGAGCAGTTCTTC. Translating gives CASTKQGIDEQFF.

The sample holds a few counts of this clonotype. The CDR3 is CSAPRGLRDTQYF. DNA for the CDR3: TGCAGTGCTCCGAGAGGGTTACGGGATACGCAGTATTTT. The genes are TRBV20-1 and TRBJ2-3; D possibly corresponds to TRBD2 (5 bases). The CDR3 loop spans 13 amino acids. V was pared by 5 bases and J by 6 bases, with 15 bases between. Germline-derived CDR1 and CDR2 are DFQATT and SNEGSKA (reference sequence).

Worth noting for this clonotype: A much larger clone differs from this one at a single base, so this may be a read error. The rearrangement uses TRBV2 and TRBJ2-7; D uncertain. The CDR3 is made up of 13 amino acids. Germline values: CDR1 SNHLY, CDR2 FYNNEI. CDR3 residues: CANSDDGIYEQYF. CDR3 DNA sequence: TGTGCCAACAGTGACGACGGAATATACGAGCAGTACTTC.

This chain uses TRBV29-1 with TRBJ2-5; no definite D call. This CDR3 spans 13 amino acids. The V gene lost 5 bases and the J gene lost 1 base, with 11 bases spanning the gap. CDR1 SQVTM and CDR2 ANQGSEA come from the germline V gene. The CDR3 loop is CSVPANPQETQYF. Written as DNA, the CDR3 is TGCAGCGTTCCAGCCAACCCCCAAGAGACCCAGTACTTC.

This clonotype was observed at least ten times. The gene calls are TRBV4-1 and TRBJ2-1; D remains unclear. Looked up from germline, CDR1 is MGHRA and CDR2 is YSYEKL. V shed 2 bases and J shed 7 bases, with 6 bases lying between them. The length of the CDR3 is 12 residues. CDR3 sequence (DNA): TGCGCCAGCAGCCAACAGATGAATGAGCAGTTCTTC. Its translation: CASSQQMNEQFF.